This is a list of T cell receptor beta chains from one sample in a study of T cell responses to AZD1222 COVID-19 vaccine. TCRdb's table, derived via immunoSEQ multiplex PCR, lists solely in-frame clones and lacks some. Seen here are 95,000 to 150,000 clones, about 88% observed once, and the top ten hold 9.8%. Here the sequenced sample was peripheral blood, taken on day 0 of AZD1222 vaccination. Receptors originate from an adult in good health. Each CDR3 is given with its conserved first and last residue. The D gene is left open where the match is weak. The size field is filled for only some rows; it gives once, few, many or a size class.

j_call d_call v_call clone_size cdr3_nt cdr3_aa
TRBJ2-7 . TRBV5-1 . TGCGCCAGCAGCTTGGAGGCAGAAGCCTACGAGCAGTACTTC CASSLEAEAYEQYF
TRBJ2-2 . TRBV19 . TGTGCCAGTAGTATAGTCCACCCCACCGGGGAGCTGTTTTTT CASSIVHPTGELFF
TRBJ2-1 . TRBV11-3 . TGTGCCAGCAGCTTAGTAGGGGGGGGCTACAATGAGCAGTTCTTC CASSLVGGGYNEQFF
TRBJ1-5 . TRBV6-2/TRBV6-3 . TGTGCCAGCAGTTACGGGGACGAGATAAATCAGCCCCAGCATTTT CASSYGDEINQPQHF
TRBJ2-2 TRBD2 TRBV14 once TGTGCCAGCAGGGTGAAACCCGGACTAGCGGGGGTTTCGAACACCGGGGAGCTGTTTTTT CASRVKPGLAGVSNTGELFF
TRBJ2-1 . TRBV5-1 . TGCGCCAGCAGCTTGGAGGGGAGAGAAAATGAGCAGTTCTTC CASSLEGRENEQFF
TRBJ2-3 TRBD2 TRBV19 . TGTGCCAGTAGTATTCTTCTAGCGGGGGGATCCACAGATACGCAGTATTTT CASSILLAGGSTDTQYF
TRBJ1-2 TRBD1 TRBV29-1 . TGCAGCGTTCAGACAGACAGGGAGGGCGTCGATGGCTACACCTTC CSVQTDREGVDGYTF
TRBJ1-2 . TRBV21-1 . TGTGCCAGCAGCAAACAGACAGGGTTGGACTATGGCTACACCTTC CASSKQTGLDYGYTF
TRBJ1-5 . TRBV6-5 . TGTGCCAGCAGTTACTCGTGGACAATTAATCAGCCCCAGCATTTT CASSYSWTINQPQHF
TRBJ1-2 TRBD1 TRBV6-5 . TGTGCCAGCAGTTTTGGACAGGGCGATGGCTACACCTTC CASSFGQGDGYTF
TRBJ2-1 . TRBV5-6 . TGTGCCAGCAGCTTAAGGGGGCGCTATAGGGAGGATGAGCAGTTCTTC CASSLRGRYREDEQFF
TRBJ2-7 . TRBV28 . TGTGCCAGCAGTGATACCCGGGGCCACTACGAGCAGTACTTC CASSDTRGHYEQYF
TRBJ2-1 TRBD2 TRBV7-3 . TGTGCCAGCAGCCTGACTAGCGTCGCCGGGGAGCAGTTCTTC CASSLTSVAGEQFF
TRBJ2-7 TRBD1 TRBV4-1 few TGCGCCAGCAGCCAAGGGGGTAGGGGGCGCGGTTACGAGCAGTACTTC CASSQGGRGRGYEQYF
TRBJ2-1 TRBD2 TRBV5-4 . TGTGCCAGTCTCCGACTAGCGGGCGACAATGAGCAGTTCTTC CASLRLAGDNEQFF
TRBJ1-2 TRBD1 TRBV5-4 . TGTGCCAGCAGTCCGCCCGTCAACAGGGACAGGGTTTTGAATGGCTACACCTTC CASSPPVNRDRVLNGYTF
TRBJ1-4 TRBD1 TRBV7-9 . TGTGCCAGCATCAAAGGACAGGGCAATGAAAAACTGTTTTTT CASIKGQGNEKLFF
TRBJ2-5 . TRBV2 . TGTGCCAGCAGTGGGAGAACAGACCAAGAGACCCAGTACTTC CASSGRTDQETQYF
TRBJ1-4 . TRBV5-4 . TGTGCCAGCACCTCTCGGGGGAGAGTTAATGAAAAACTGTTTTTT CASTSRGRVNEKLFF
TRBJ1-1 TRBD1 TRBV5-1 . TGCGCCAGCAGCACCGACAGGGGTCCCACTGAAGCTTTCTTT CASSTDRGPTEAFF
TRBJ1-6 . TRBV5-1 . TGCGCCAGCAAGCAGAGCTCCTATAATTCACCCCTCCACTTT CASKQSSYNSPLHF
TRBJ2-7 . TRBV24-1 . TGTGCCACCAGTGACCCAAACGTCAGGGGGGGCGGTTTCTACGAGCAGTACTTC CATSDPNVRGGGFYEQYF
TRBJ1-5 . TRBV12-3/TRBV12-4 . TGTGCCAGCAGTTTAATTGAGGGGCAGCCCCAGCATTTT CASSLIEGQPQHF
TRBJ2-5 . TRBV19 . TGTGCCAGTAGTAAAAAGCAAGAGACCCAGTACTTC CASSKKQETQYF
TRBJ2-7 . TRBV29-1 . TGCAGCGTTGCCCCCCTAGTGGACAGCTACGAGCAGTACTTC CSVAPLVDSYEQYF
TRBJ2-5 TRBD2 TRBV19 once TGTGCCAGTAGTGAATCCAGGGGACTAGCGGGACTAGAGACCCAGTACTTC CASSESRGLAGLETQYF
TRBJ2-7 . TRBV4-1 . TGCGCCAGCAGCCAAGATGGAGGGCGGGGTTACGAGCAGTACTTC CASSQDGGRGYEQYF
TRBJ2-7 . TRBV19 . TGTGCCAGTAGTGGCGGGACGGAGAGCTCCTACGAGCAGTACTTC CASSGGTESSYEQYF
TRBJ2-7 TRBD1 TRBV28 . TGTGCCAGCAGTTTATCAGGGGGCTACGAGCAGTACTTC CASSLSGGYEQYF
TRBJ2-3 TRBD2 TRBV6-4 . TGTGCCAGCAGTCTCGGGGGGGCCACAGATACGCAGTATTTT CASSLGGATDTQYF
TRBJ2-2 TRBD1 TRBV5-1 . TGCGCCAGCAGCTTTACAGGGGTGAACACCGGGGAGCTGTTTTTT CASSFTGVNTGELFF
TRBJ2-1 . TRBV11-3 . TGTGCCAGCAGCCCGGTAAGGCAAGAGCAGTTCTTC CASSPVRQEQFF
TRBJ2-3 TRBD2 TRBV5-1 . TGCGCCAGCAGCTTGGTTCGGGGGGGCCTGACAGATACGCAGTATTTT CASSLVRGGLTDTQYF
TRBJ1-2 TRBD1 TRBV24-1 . TGTGCCACCAGTGACGCACAGGGGCGAGAGGGCTACACCTTC CATSDAQGREGYTF
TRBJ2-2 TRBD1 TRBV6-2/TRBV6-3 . TGTGCCAGCAGTTACTCGGGACAGCACGGGGAGCTGTTTTTT CASSYSGQHGELFF
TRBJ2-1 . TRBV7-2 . TGTGCCAGCAGCCCCAGGGGACTCAAATCCAATGAGCAGTTCTTC CASSPRGLKSNEQFF
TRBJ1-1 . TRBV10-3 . TGTGCCATCAGTGAAACAGGTCCGAACACTGAAGCTTTCTTT CAISETGPNTEAFF
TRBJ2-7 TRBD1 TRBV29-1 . TGCAGCGTTGGACAGGGTCGGACCTACGAGCAGTACTTC CSVGQGRTYEQYF
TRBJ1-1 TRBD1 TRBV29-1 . TGCAGCGCTGGACAGGGGTGGGGAATGAACACTGAAGCTTTCTTT CSAGQGWGMNTEAFF
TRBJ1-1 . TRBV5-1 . TGCGCCAGCAGCATCGACAGTTATGGCACTGAAGCTTTCTTT CASSIDSYGTEAFF
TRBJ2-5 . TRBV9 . TGTGCCAGCAGCGTAGCTGTAGGGACGGGGCAAGAGACCCAGTACTTC CASSVAVGTGQETQYF
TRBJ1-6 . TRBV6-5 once TGTGCCAGCAGTTGGGACCTTAATTCACCCCTCCACTTT CASSWDLNSPLHF
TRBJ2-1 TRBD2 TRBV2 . TGTGCCAGCAGTGTGCTAGCGGGAAGCTACAATGAGCAGTTCTTC CASSVLAGSYNEQFF